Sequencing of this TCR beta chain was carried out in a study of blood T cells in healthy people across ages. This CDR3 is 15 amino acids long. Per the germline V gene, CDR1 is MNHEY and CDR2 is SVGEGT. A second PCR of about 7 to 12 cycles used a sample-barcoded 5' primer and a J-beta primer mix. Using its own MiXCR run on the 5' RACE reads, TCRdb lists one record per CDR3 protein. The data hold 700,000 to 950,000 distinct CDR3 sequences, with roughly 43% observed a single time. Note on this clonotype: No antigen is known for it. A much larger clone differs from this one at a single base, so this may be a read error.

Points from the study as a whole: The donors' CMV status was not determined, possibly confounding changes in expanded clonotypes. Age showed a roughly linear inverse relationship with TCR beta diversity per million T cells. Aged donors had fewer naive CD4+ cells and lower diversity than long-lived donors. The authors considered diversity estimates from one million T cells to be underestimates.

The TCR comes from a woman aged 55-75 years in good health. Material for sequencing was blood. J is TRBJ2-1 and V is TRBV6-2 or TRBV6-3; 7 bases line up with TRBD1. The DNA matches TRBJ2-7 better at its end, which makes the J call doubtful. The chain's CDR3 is CASSYPGQPHYKQYF. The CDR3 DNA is TGTGCCAGCAGTTATCCGGGACAGCCTCACTACAAGCAGTACTTC.